This record covers a single T cell receptor (beta chain). The source of the sample is a study of T cell changes during pregnancy in multiple sclerosis. Method: immunoSEQ multiplex PCR; TCRdb's copy keeps in-frame clones and lacks some. The sample shows roughly 28,000 clones, about 93% of them seen only once. Sequenced here: CD8+ T cells from peripheral blood mononuclear cells, sampled before pregnancy. The receptor was isolated from a female donor with multiple sclerosis, enrolled in a pregnancy study.

The CDR3: CASSIVQSNQPQHF. The DNA of the CDR3 is TGTGCCAGTAGTATAGTTCAGAGCAATCAGCCCCAGCATTTT. The genes are TRBV19 and TRBJ1-5; unclear D gene. V lost 1 base to trimming and J lost 1 base, with 5 bases between them. The CDR3 has 14 amino acids. CDR1 is LNHDA and CDR2 is SQIVND in the germline V gene (reference sequence). Combining the CDR3 with reference TRBV19 and TRBJ1-5 gives the whole variable domain DGGITQSPKYLFRKEGQNVTLSCEQNLNHDAMYWYRQDPGQGLRLIYYSQIVNDFQKGDIAEGYSVSREKKESFPLTVTSAQKNPTAFYLCASSIVQSNQPQHFGDGTRLSIL.